The sequence of this T cell receptor beta chain was determined in a study of CD8 T cells in Susac syndrome. CDR3 size: 15 residues. Germline CDR1 is SGHRS and CDR2 is YFSETQ. Deletions cut 1 base from V and 4 bases from J, with 14 bases between. An input of roughly 0.45 to 1 ug of RNA was subjected to reverse transcription using random hexamers. TCRdb fed the immunoSEQ multiplex PCR reads into MiXCR, producing one record per CDR3 protein. Of 100,000 to 150,000 distinct CDR3 sequences in the sample, about 95% are singletons; the top ten hold roughly 0.13%. The sample comprised CD4+ T cells from PBMCs. This chain connects TRBV5-1 to TRBJ1-2, with D hard to call. This TCR came from a human donor in good health. Written as DNA, the CDR3 is TGCGCCAGCAGCTTGCAATATGGCGGAAGCTATGGCTACACCTTC. Residues: CASSLQYGGSYGYTF.